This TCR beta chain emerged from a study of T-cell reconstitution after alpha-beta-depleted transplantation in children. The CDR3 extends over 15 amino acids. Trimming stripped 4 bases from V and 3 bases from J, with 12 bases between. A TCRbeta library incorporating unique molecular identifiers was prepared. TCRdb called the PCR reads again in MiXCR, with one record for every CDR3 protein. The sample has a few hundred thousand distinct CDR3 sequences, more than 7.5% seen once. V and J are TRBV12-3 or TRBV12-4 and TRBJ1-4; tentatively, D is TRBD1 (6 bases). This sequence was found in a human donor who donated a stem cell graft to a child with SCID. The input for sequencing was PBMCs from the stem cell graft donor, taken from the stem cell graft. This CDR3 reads CASSWQGQANEKLFF. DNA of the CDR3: TGTGCCAGCAGTTGGCAGGGGCAGGCTAATGAAAAACTGTTTTTT.